This T cell receptor (beta chain) was captured in a study of spatial heterogeneity in lung cancer. About the research overall: Consistently, beta-chain sequences turned up in larger numbers than alpha-chain sequences did.

Worth noting for this clonotype: Because this beta chain is a stray read in a library intended to capture alpha chains, its abundance should not be given much weight.

As for time point: blood at routine non-recurrence follow-up after resection. The CDR3 contains 13 residues. Germline assignment: CDR1 MDHEN and CDR2 SYDVKM. V shed 8 bases and J shed 5 bases, with 15 bases lying between them. One entry per CDR3 protein results from TCRdb running MiXCR on the 5' RACE reads. The table shows approximately 700 distinct CDR3 sequences, with 50% to 65% occurring only once. Here the sequenced sample was PBMCs, taken at follow-up. The chain joins TRBV28 to TRBJ2-5; possibly TRBD1 or TRBD2 for D (5 bases each). The clonotype comes from a female donor with early-stage non-small cell lung cancer. The DNA of the CDR3 is TGTGCCAGCTGGGACCCATCTCGCGAGACCCAGTACTTC. As protein: CASWDPSRETQYF.